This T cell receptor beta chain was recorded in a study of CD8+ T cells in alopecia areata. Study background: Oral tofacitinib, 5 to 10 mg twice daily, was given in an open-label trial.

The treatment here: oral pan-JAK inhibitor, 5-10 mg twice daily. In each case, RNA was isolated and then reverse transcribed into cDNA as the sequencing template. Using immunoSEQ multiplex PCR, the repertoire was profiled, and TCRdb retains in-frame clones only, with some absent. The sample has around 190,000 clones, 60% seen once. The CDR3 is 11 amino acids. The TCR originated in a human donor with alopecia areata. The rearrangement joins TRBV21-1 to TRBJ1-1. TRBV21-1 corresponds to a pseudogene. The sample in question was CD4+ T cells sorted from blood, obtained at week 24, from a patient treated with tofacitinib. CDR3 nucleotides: TGTGCCACCCTAATGAACACTGAAGCTTTCTTT. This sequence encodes CATLMNTEAFF.